This record looks at one TCR beta chain sequence and its context. The entry originates in a study of blood T cell repertoires in COVID-19. Germline V gene data show CDR1 as ENHRY and CDR2 as SYGVKD. The CDR3 length is 15 residues. After removal of 8 bases from V and 1 base from J, the junction contained 5 bases not matched to a gene. The protocol was immunoSEQ multiplex PCR, while the TCRdb copy is restricted to in-frame clones and leaves out a portion. The data hold 300,000 to 350,000 clones, with roughly 90% observed a single time. Seattle enrolled patients during active infection and tracked them longitudinally.

This chain links TRBV10-3 with TRBJ2-6, with 7 positions matching TRBD2. This clonotype was sampled from a woman in her 70s with COVID-19, enrolled during active disease. Sequences were obtained from peripheral blood. The CDR3 DNA sequence: TGTGCCATCGGGGGGGACCTTTCTGGGGCCAACGTCCTGACTTTC. As protein: CAIGGDLSGANVLTF.